This T cell receptor beta chain was documented in a study of T cells in localized non-small cell lung cancer. Broader study findings: A median of approximately 54 clones ranked among the top 100 in tumor appeared in adjacent lung. A raised T cell density in blood coincided with lengthier overall survival. Since sequencing was restricted to only one region of the tumor, intratumor heterogeneity remains a possibility.

In its sample, this clone was seen once. The antigen remains unidentified. TCRdb keeps only in-frame clones here, not all; method: immunoSEQ multiplex PCR. Among about 2,000 clones listed, around 30% were seen once. Material: normal lung tissue next to the tumor, obtained before any cancer treatment. The clonotype originates from a woman aged 35-75 years with stage II lung adenocarcinoma.

In DNA, the CDR3 is TGTGCCAGCAGACCCCGACAGGGCGGCTCCTACAATGAGCAGTTCTTC. Protein: CASRPRQGGSYNEQFF. The chain has TRBV28 and TRBJ2-1; 7 bases are shared with TRBD1. CDR3 length: 16 amino acids. The V gene's germline CDR1 is MDHEN and CDR2 SYDVKM. The V and J ends lost 6 bases and 0 bases, in that order; junction bases with no gene match: 8. The full variable domain, in which reference TRBV28 and TRBJ2-1 provide the parts outside the CDR3, is DVKVTQSSRYLVKRTGEKVFLECVQDMDHENMFWYRQDPGLGLRLIYFSYDVKMKEKGDIPEGYSVSREKKERFSLILESASTNQTSMYLCASRPRQGGSYNEQFFGPGTRLTVL.